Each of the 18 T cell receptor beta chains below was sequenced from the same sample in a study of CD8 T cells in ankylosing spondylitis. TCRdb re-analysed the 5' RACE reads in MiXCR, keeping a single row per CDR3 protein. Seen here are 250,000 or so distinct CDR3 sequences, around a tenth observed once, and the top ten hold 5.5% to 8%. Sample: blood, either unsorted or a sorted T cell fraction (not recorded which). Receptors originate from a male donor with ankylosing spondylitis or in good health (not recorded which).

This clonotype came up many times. The CDR3 nucleotides are TGTGCCAGCAGCTCGGCACTTCGTTCCTACAATGAGCAGTTCTTC. Its protein product is CASSSALRSYNEQFF. The chain has TRBV5-5 and TRBJ2-1; D is ambiguous. The germline V gene has CDR1 SGHKS and CDR2 YYEKEE (reference sequence). The CDR3 sequence is 15 residues long. Trimming shortened V by 3 bases and J by 1 base, and 11 bases separated the two germline ends.

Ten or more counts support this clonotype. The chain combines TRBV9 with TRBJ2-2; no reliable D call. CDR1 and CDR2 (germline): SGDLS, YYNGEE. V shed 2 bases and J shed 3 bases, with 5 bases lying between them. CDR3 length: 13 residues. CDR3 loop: CASSVWDTGELFF. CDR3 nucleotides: TGTGCCAGCAGCGTCTGGGACACCGGGGAGCTGTTTTTT.

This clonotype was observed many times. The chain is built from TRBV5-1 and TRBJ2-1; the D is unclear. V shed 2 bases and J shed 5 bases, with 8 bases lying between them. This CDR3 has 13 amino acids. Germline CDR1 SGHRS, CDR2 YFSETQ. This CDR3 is CASSFGGNNEQFF. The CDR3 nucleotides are TGCGCCAGCAGCTTTGGCGGAAACAATGAGCAGTTCTTC.

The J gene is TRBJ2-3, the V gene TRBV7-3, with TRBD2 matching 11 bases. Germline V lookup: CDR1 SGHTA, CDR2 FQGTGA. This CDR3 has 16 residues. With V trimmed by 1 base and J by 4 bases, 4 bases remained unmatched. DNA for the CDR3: TGTGCCAGCAGCTTAAGTGCTAGCGGGGGGTCAGATACGCAGTATTTT. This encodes CASSLSASGGSDTQYF.

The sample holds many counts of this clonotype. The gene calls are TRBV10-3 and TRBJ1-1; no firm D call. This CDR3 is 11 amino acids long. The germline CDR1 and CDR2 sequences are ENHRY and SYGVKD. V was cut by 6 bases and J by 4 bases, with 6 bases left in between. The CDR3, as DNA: TGTGCCATCAGGGAGGGCACTGAAGCTTTCTTT. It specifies CAIREGTEAFF.

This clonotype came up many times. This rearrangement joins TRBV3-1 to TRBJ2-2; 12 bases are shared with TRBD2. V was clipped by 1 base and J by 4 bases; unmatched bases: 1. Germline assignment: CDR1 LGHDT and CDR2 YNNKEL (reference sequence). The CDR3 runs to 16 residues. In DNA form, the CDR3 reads TGTGCCAGCAGCCAAGGGACTAGCGGGACCACCGGGGAGCTGTTTTTT. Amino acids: CASSQGTSGTTGELFF.

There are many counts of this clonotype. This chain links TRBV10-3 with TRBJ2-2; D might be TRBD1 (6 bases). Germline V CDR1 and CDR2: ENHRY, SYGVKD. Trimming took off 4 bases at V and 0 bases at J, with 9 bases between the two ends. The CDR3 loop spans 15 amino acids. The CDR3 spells CAISGRDTNTGELFF. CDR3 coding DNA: TGTGCCATCAGTGGACGGGACACGAACACCGGGGAGCTGTTTTTT.

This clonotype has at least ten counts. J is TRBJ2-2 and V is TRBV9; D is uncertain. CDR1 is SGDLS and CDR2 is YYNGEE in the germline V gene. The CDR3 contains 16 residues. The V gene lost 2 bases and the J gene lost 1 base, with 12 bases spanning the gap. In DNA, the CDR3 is TGTGCCAGCAGCGTGGAAGCGTACTTGAACACCGGGGAGCTGTTTTTT. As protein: CASSVEAYLNTGELFF.

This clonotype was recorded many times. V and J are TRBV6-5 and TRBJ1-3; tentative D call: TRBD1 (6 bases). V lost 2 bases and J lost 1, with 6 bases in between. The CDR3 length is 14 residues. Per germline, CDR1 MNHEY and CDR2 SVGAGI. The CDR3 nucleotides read TGTGCCAGCAGTTACGGGACATCTGGAAACACCATATATTTT. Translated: CASSYGTSGNTIYF.

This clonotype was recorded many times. CDR3: CASSRTGPNYGYTF. The CDR3 nucleotides read TGCGCCAGCAGCCGTACGGGGCCGAATTATGGCTACACCTTC. This chain joins TRBV5-1 and TRBJ1-2, with D perhaps TRBD1 (5 bases). Germline-derived CDR1 and CDR2 are SGHRS and YFSETQ. The CDR3 extends over 14 amino acids. The V gene lost 4 bases and the J gene lost 5 bases, with 15 bases spanning the gap.

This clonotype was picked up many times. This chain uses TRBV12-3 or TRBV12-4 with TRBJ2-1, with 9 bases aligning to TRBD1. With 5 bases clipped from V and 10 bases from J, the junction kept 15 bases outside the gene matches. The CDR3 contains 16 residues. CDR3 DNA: TGTGCCAGCAGTCCTAACTACCGGGGACAGGGATGGGAGCAGTTCTTC. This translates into CASSPNYRGQGWEQFF.

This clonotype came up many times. The CDR3 here is CSVGNEASGLYEQYF. The CDR3 coding sequence is TGCAGCGTTGGGAACGAGGCTAGCGGACTCTACGAGCAGTACTTC. The chain is built from TRBV29-1 and TRBJ2-7, with 7 bases identical to TRBD2. Germline-derived CDR1 and CDR2 are SQVTM and ANQGSEA. The ends lost 4 bases at V and 3 bases at J; junction bases unmatched: 12. The CDR3 spans 15 residues.

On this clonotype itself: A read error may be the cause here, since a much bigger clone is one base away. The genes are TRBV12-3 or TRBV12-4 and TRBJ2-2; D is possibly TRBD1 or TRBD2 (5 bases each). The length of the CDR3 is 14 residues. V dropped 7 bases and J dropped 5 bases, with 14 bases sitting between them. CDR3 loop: CASTWAGSTGELFF. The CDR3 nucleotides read TGTGCCAGCACCTGGGCAGGGAGTACCGGGGAGCTGTTTTTT.

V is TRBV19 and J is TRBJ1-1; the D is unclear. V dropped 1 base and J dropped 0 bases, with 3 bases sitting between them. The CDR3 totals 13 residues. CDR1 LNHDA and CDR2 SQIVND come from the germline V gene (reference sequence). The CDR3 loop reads CASSIVMNTEAFF. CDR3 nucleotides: TGTGCCAGTAGTATAGTGATGAACACTGAAGCTTTCTTT.

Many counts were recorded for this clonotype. CDR3 in amino acids: CASSLVRGQGVSYEQYF. The CDR3 DNA sequence: TGTGCCAGCAGCTTAGTACGCGGACAGGGGGTTTCCTACGAGCAGTACTTC. This chain uses TRBV11-2 with TRBJ2-7, with 10 nucleotides matching TRBD1. J was trimmed by 1 base and V by 1 base; bases with no gene match: 7. The CDR3 is 17 residues long. Germline values: CDR1 SGHAT, CDR2 FQNNGV.

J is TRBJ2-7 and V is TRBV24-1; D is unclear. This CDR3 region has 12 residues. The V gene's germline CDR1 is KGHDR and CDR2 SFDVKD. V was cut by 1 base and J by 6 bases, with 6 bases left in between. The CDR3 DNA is TGTGCCACCAGTGATTTTTTAGGCGAGCAGTACTTC. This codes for CATSDFLGEQYF.

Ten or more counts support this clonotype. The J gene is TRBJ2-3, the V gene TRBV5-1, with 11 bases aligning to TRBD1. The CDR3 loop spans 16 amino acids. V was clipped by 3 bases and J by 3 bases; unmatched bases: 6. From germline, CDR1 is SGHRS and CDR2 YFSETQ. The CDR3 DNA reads TGCGCCAGCAGCTGGACAGGGGGCGGCGGGACAGATACGCAGTATTTT. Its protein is CASSWTGGGGTDTQYF.

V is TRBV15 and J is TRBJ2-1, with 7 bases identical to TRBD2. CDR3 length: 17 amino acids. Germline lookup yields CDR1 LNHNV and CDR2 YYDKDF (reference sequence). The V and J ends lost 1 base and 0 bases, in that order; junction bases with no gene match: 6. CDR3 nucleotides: TGTGCCACCAGCAGAGTTGGGGACTACAGCTCCTACAATGAGCAGTTCTTC. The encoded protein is CATSRVGDYSSYNEQFF.